A single sample is the source of the 30 T cell receptor beta chains below, sequenced in a study of vaccination effects on CD4 cells after COVID-19. CD4+ T cells specific for antigen were expanded with viral peptide pools by the ViraFEST assay before sequencing. It was after roughly ten days of culture that CD4+ T cells were isolated. None of these healthy vaccinees had been infected with SARS-CoV-2 before vaccination. These receptors are not linked to any known antigen. Only in-frame clones appear in the TCRdb table, and some are missing; sequencing was by immunoSEQ multiplex PCR. The data show 73,000 or so clones, about four fifths seen once. The specimen was CD4+ T cells from PBMCs cultured with SARS-CoV-2 spike peptides, collected before COVID-19 vaccination. The receptor set was obtained from a human donor who received a COVID-19 vaccine.

The chain uses TRBV14 and TRBJ1-6, with D unclear. Germline lookup yields CDR1 SGHDN and CDR2 FVKESK. The CDR3 has 13 amino acids. V was shortened by 2 bases and J by 2 bases, with 1 base between the two germline ends. The CDR3 loop is CASSQTYNSPLHF. The CDR3, as DNA: TGTGCCAGCAGCCAAACCTATAATTCACCCCTCCACTTT.

For the CDR3, the DNA is TGCGCCAGCAACATACGCCCCTCAGGGGGTATCATGAACACTGAAGCTTTCTTT. It codes for CASNIRPSGGIMNTEAFF. The rearrangement links TRBV5-1 to TRBJ1-1; TRBD1 aligns across 7 bases. There are 18 residues in the CDR3. In germline, CDR1 is SGHRS, CDR2 YFSETQ. The V and J ends lost 6 bases and 0 bases, in that order; junction bases with no gene match: 17.

The chain joins TRBV5-1 to TRBJ2-5; TRBD2 matches at 8 bases. The CDR3 covers 15 residues. V lost 2 bases and J lost 5; bases outside the gene matches: 8. Looked up from germline, CDR1 is SGHRS and CDR2 is YFSETQ. CDR3 sequence reads: CASSFGGGPGETQYF. CDR3 bases: TGCGCCAGCAGCTTTGGCGGGGGGCCAGGGGAGACCCAGTACTTC.

J is TRBJ2-5 and V is TRBV5-6, with a possible D match to TRBD2 (6 bases). Germline V gene lookup returns CDR1 SGHDT and CDR2 YYEEEE. V was clipped by 0 bases and J by 4 bases, with 13 bases between them. The CDR3 runs 15 residues. CDR3 nucleotide sequence: TGTGCCAGCAGCTTGGTGGGTAGCGGAGTAGAGACCCAGTACTTC. Translating it yields CASSLVGSGVETQYF.

This rearrangement joins TRBV4-3 to TRBJ2-5; tentatively, D is TRBD2 (5 bases). CDR1 is LGHNA and CDR2 is YSLEER in the germline V gene. V lost 0 bases to trimming and J lost 2 bases, with 10 bases between them. The length of the CDR3 is 15 residues. The chain's CDR3 is CASSQDGLRQETQYF. DNA for the CDR3: TGCGCCAGCAGCCAAGACGGACTGAGACAAGAGACCCAGTACTTC.

The chain uses TRBV10-1 and TRBJ2-3, with 8 bases that match TRBD1. The CDR3 has 15 amino acids. Germline CDR1 and CDR2: WNHNN and SYGVQD (reference sequence). The ends lost 5 bases at V and 5 bases at J; junction bases unmatched: 9. CDR3 DNA sequence: TGCGCCAGCAGTACGGACAGGGCTTGGGGAGATACGCAGTATTTT. It is translated as CASSTDRAWGDTQYF.

The genes are TRBV5-1 and TRBJ1-6; D might be TRBD1 (5 bases). Trimming stripped 0 bases from V and 5 bases from J, with 12 bases between. CDR1 and CDR2 from the germline V gene are SGHRS and YFSETQ. The CDR3 loop spans 16 amino acids. CDR3 loop: CASSLAPGTNNSPLHF. Written as DNA, the CDR3 is TGCGCCAGCAGCTTGGCCCCAGGGACTAATAATTCACCCCTCCACTTT. Drawing the rest from reference TRBV5-1 and TRBJ1-6, the complete variable domain is KAGVTQTPRYLIKTRGQQVTLSCSPISGHRSVSWYQQTPGQGLQFLFEYFSETQRNKGNFPGRFSGRQFSNSRSEMNVSTLELGDSALYLCASSLAPGTNNSPLHFGNGTRLTVT.

The rearrangement links TRBV7-2 to TRBJ1-1, with 7 nucleotides matching TRBD1. The CDR3 runs to 16 residues. Trimming cost V 3 bases and J 0 bases; bases outside gene matches: 7. Germline V gives CDR1 SGHTA, CDR2 FQGNSA. The CDR3 sequence: CASSLGQFPMNTEAFF. The CDR3 DNA sequence: TGTGCCAGCAGCTTGGGACAGTTTCCCATGAACACTGAAGCTTTCTTT.

The chain joins TRBV18 to TRBJ2-1, with TRBD2 identical over 10 bases. The CDR3 has 17 amino acids. The germline CDR1 and CDR2 sequences are KGHSH and LQKENI. With 6 bases clipped from V and 5 bases from J, the junction kept 13 bases outside the gene matches. CDR3 in amino acids: CASSLAGGTTPNNEQFF. CDR3 bases: TGTGCCAGCTCCTTAGCGGGGGGCACAACCCCAAACAATGAGCAGTTCTTC.

V and J are TRBV7-2 and TRBJ2-1; TRBD2 is a possible D gene (6 bases). V was trimmed by 4 bases and J by 4 bases, leaving 14 bases between them. The CDR3 is made up of 15 amino acids. Per germline, CDR1 SGHTA and CDR2 FQGNSA. The CDR3 bases are TGTGCCAGCAGCTCAGAAGGGGACTCTTACAATGAGCAGTTCTTC. It codes for CASSSEGDSYNEQFF.

V and J are TRBV4-2 and TRBJ2-1; 10 bases agree with TRBD2. The germline V gene encodes CDR1 LGHNA and CDR2 YNFKEQ. The CDR3 length is 16 residues. Trimming cost V 4 bases and J 8 bases; bases outside gene matches: 11. The CDR3 DNA is TGTGCCAGCAGCCTACGAGCGGGGGGGCGACTAGATGAGCAGTTCTTC. Translated, it gives CASSLRAGGRLDEQFF.

This chain uses TRBV10-3 with TRBJ2-5; 10 positions agree with TRBD2. In germline, CDR1 is ENHRY, CDR2 SYGVKD. V was pared by 6 bases and J by 3 bases, with 1 base of the junction left unmatched. CDR3 length: 13 amino acids. The CDR3, as DNA: TGTGCCATCAGCCTAGCGGGGGAAGAGACCCAGTACTTC. The encoded protein is CAISLAGEETQYF.

V gene TRBV18 combines with J gene TRBJ1-5, with 8 positions matching TRBD1. Germline V gene data show CDR1 as KGHSH and CDR2 as LQKENI. The CDR3 extends over 16 amino acids. Losses at the gene ends were 3 bases for V and 0 bases for J; bases not matched to a gene: 4. The CDR3 region is CASSPQGASSNQPQHF. DNA for the CDR3: TGTGCCAGCTCACCGCAGGGGGCAAGTAGCAATCAGCCCCAGCATTTT.

This chain joins TRBV19 and TRBJ2-5; unclear D gene. This CDR3 is built from 14 residues. Between the trimmed V and J ends, which lost 2 bases and 1 base, there was a span of 8 bases. Germline lookup yields CDR1 LNHDA and CDR2 SQIVND (reference sequence). The CDR3 loop is CASSISAVQETQYF. The CDR3 coding sequence is TGTGCCAGTAGTATATCAGCCGTCCAAGAGACCCAGTACTTC.

The chain links TRBV6-2 or TRBV6-3 to TRBJ2-7; the match to TRBD1 covers 7 bases. CDR1 and CDR2 (germline): MNHEY, SVGEGT. The CDR3 extends over 16 amino acids. The V and J ends lost 0 bases and 5 bases, in that order; junction bases with no gene match: 10. Here the CDR3 reads CASSYSRDRQGHEQYV. Written as DNA, the CDR3 is TGTGCCAGCAGTTACTCCCGGGACAGACAGGGCCACGAGCAGTACGTC.

The gene calls are TRBV12-5 and TRBJ1-1; unclear D gene. The CDR3 is 15 amino acids. Trimming cost V 3 bases and J 6 bases, with 17 bases left between them. Germline V CDR1 and CDR2: LGHNT, FRNRAP. CDR3 loop: CASGLVVGRLSEAFF. CDR3 DNA: TGTGCTAGTGGTTTAGTTGTTGGCCGTCTGTCTGAAGCTTTCTTT.

The chain is built from TRBV7-9 and TRBJ2-6, with D tentatively TRBD1 (5 bases). In germline, CDR1 is SEHNR, CDR2 FQNEAQ (reference sequence). This CDR3 contains 15 residues. The germline V and J ends were trimmed by 2 bases and 0 bases, with 5 bases remaining between them. The CDR3 sequence: CASSLRGSGANVLTF. The CDR3 DNA is TGTGCCAGCAGCTTAAGGGGCTCTGGGGCCAACGTCCTGACTTTC. Combining the CDR3 with reference TRBV7-9 and TRBJ2-6 gives the whole variable domain DTGVSQNPRHKITKRGQNVTFRCDPISEHNRLYWYRQTLGQGPEFLTYFQNEAQLEKSRLLSDRFSAERPKGSFSTLEIQRTEQGDSAMYLCASSLRGSGANVLTFGAGSRLTVL.

This chain links TRBV7-9 with TRBJ1-3; perhaps TRBD1 as D (5 bases). Germline values: CDR1 SEHNR, CDR2 FQNEAQ (reference sequence). The CDR3 extends over 15 amino acids. Deletions cut 1 base from V and 3 bases from J, with 10 bases between. Written as DNA, the CDR3 is TGTGCCAGCAGCTTAGGGGGCGCTTTTGGAAACACCATATATTTT. This sequence encodes CASSLGGAFGNTIYF.

This chain connects TRBV12-5 to TRBJ1-2; D perhaps matches TRBD1 (6 bases). Trimming took 1 base from V and 8 from J, leaving 14 bases between them. Germline lookup yields CDR1 LGHNT and CDR2 FRNRAP. The CDR3 is 14 amino acids. CDR3 in amino acids: CASGLGYRAEGYTF. CDR3 sequence (DNA): TGTGCTAGTGGTTTGGGTTACAGGGCGGAGGGCTACACCTTC.

This chain joins TRBV14 and TRBJ1-1; D is ambiguous. Looked up from germline, CDR1 is SGHDN and CDR2 is FVKESK. This CDR3 spans 13 amino acids. V shed 2 bases and J shed 5 bases, with 9 bases lying between them. CDR3 region: CASSQPGPTEAFF. CDR3 nucleotide sequence: TGTGCCAGCAGCCAACCTGGCCCAACTGAAGCTTTCTTT.

This rearrangement joins TRBV5-1 to TRBJ2-3, with 7 bases lining up with TRBD2. The junction had 6 bases not matched to a gene; V was cut back by 3 bases and J by 5 bases. The CDR3 covers 14 residues. The germline gives CDR1 SGHRS, CDR2 YFSETQ. CDR3 DNA sequence: TGCGCCAGCAGCTGGGGGGGGGTGGTAGATACGCAGTATTTT. Amino acids: CASSWGGVVDTQYF.

The genes are TRBV30 and TRBJ2-5, with D unclear. The V gene's germline CDR1 is GTSNPN and CDR2 SVGIG (reference sequence). CDR3 length: 12 residues. V shed 3 bases and J shed 2 bases, with 7 bases lying between them. The CDR3: CAWRRQQETQYF. The CDR3 DNA sequence: TGTGCCTGGAGAAGGCAGCAAGAGACCCAGTACTTC.

The table lists this clone with many counts. The chain joins TRBV7-9 to TRBJ1-1; no clear D. Germline assignment: CDR1 SEHNR and CDR2 FQNEAQ (reference sequence). V lost 5 bases, J lost 0 bases, and 7 bases lay in between. This CDR3 is built from 13 residues. CDR3 amino acids: CASSTTVNTEAFF. In DNA, the CDR3 is TGTGCCAGCAGCACGACGGTGAACACTGAAGCTTTCTTT.

In the case of this clone: This sample also contains other DNA sequences that code for the same CDR3. The chain combines TRBV18 with TRBJ2-1; D might be TRBD2 (5 bases). The germline V gene has CDR1 KGHSH and CDR2 LQKENI. The V and J ends lost 3 bases and 0 bases respectively, with 9 bases between them. This CDR3 region has 15 residues. CDR3 in amino acids: CASSPSGFSYNEQFF. The CDR3 DNA sequence: TGTGCCAGCTCACCGTCGGGGTTCTCCTACAATGAGCAGTTCTTC.

This clone was seen a few times. The chain combines TRBV9 with TRBJ1-6; TRBD1 matches 7 bases. V shed 2 bases, J shed 0 bases, and the junction held 5 bases outside the gene matches. Per germline, CDR1 SGDLS and CDR2 YYNGEE. This CDR3 contains 17 residues. The CDR3 coding sequence is TGTGCCAGCAGCGTCTGGGGACAGACCTCCTATAATTCACCCCTCCACTTT. This translates into CASSVWGQTSYNSPLHF. Full variable domain (outside the CDR3, taken from reference TRBV9 and TRBJ1-6): DSGVTQTPKHLITATGQRVTLRCSPRSGDLSVYWYQQSLDQGLQFLIQYYNGEERAKGNILERFSAQQFPDLHSELNLSSLELGDSALYFCASSVWGQTSYNSPLHFGNGTRLTVT.

The gene calls are TRBV24-1 and TRBJ1-2; TRBD1 matches at 9 bases. Per the germline V gene, CDR1 is KGHDR and CDR2 is SFDVKD. The V segment lost 4 bases and the J segment 2 bases; nucleotides outside the gene matches: 4. This CDR3 spans 15 amino acids. The CDR3 here is CATSDPGTGNYGYTF. The CDR3 coding sequence is TGTGCCACCAGTGACCCTGGGACAGGGAACTATGGCTACACCTTC.

This sequence joins TRBV2 and TRBJ2-5, with D perhaps matching TRBD1 (5 bases). The CDR3 spans 15 residues. Trimming stripped 6 bases from V and 7 bases from J, with 21 bases between. CDR1 is SNHLY and CDR2 is FYNNEI in the germline V gene. CDR3 region: CASSGLQGRAGTQYF. CDR3 nucleotides: TGTGCCAGCAGCGGGCTTCAGGGAAGAGCAGGGACCCAGTACTTC.

The chain carries TRBV7-9 and TRBJ2-3; 13 positions match TRBD2. Germline V gene lookup returns CDR1 SEHNR and CDR2 FQNEAQ (reference sequence). The V and J ends lost 3 bases and 0 bases, in that order; junction bases with no gene match: 0. This CDR3 has 16 residues. As DNA, the CDR3 is TGTGCCAGCAGCTTGGGACTAGCGGGGAGCACAGATACGCAGTATTTT. It yields the protein CASSLGLAGSTDTQYF.

The chain couples TRBV24-1 to TRBJ1-5; 7 bases match TRBD1. The CDR3 is made up of 16 amino acids. The ends lost 4 bases at V and 0 bases at J; junction bases unmatched: 5. The germline gives CDR1 KGHDR, CDR2 SFDVKD. As DNA, the CDR3 is TGTGCCACCAGTGAGTCCAGGGGGTTTAGCAATCAGCCCCAGCATTTT. Protein: CATSESRGFSNQPQHF.

The chain joins TRBV20-1 to TRBJ1-3; possibly TRBD1 for D (5 bases). The length of the CDR3 is 16 residues. Trimming pared 5 bases from V and 0 bases from J, leaving 17 bases between. Germline CDR1 DFQATT, CDR2 SNEGSKA (reference sequence). The CDR3, as DNA: TGCAGTGCTCGTGATCTCGGACAATTCTCTGGAAACACCATATATTTT. Translating gives CSARDLGQFSGNTIYF.